These 18 T cell receptor beta chains were all obtained from the same sample, sequenced in a study of CD8 T cells in ankylosing spondylitis. TCRdb redid the calling of the 5' RACE reads with MiXCR, one entry per CDR3 protein. This repertoire shows some 350,000 distinct CDR3 sequences, approximately 14% found once; its top ten account for about 1%. What was sequenced was blood, either unsorted or a sorted T cell fraction (not recorded which). The receptors were sampled from a male donor with ankylosing spondylitis or in good health (not recorded which).

The chain links TRBV5-1 to TRBJ2-3; 10 bases match TRBD2. Germline V lookup: CDR1 SGHRS, CDR2 YFSETQ. This CDR3 is 16 amino acids long. V trimming: 3 bases; J trimming: 3 bases; junction bases outside the gene matches: 7. The CDR3 nucleotides are TGCGCCAGCAGCTCCCGCGAGCGGGGGGGGACAGATACGCAGTATTTT. Translation: CASSSRERGGTDTQYF.

The chain combines TRBV20-1 with TRBJ1-1; D might be TRBD1 (5 bases). Germline V gene data show CDR1 as DFQATT and CDR2 as SNEGSKA (reference sequence). V gave up 3 bases and J gave up 1 base, with 15 bases separating them. The CDR3 contains 15 residues. CDR3 sequence reads: CSARGPGPGNTEAFF. DNA for the CDR3: TGCAGTGCTAGGGGCCCGGGACCTGGGAACACTGAAGCTTTCTTT.

This clonotype was found a few times. This sequence joins TRBV7-2 and TRBJ2-3; possibly TRBD1 or TRBD2 for D (6 bases each). Germline lookup yields CDR1 SGHTA and CDR2 FQGNSA. Trimming shortened V by 1 base and J by 9 bases, and 14 bases separated the two germline ends. This CDR3 has 14 amino acids. The CDR3 protein is CASSLDRDSGTQYF. Here the CDR3 DNA reads TGTGCCAGCAGCTTAGACAGGGACTCGGGCACGCAGTATTTT.

Only a few counts were recorded for this clonotype. The chain couples TRBV12-3 or TRBV12-4 to TRBJ2-2; TRBD2 matches 8 bases. Germline trimming cut 6 bases from V and 1 base from J; bases unmatched to any gene: 7. The CDR3 loop spans 16 amino acids. In DNA form, the CDR3 reads TGTGCCAGCAGGGGGGAGCGGGGGATGAACACCGGGGAGCTGTTTTTT. Translating it yields CASRGERGMNTGELFF.

The chain recombines TRBV29-1 with TRBJ2-7; TRBD1 might be the D (6 bases). This CDR3 region has 13 residues. Germline V gene lookup returns CDR1 SQVTM and CDR2 ANQGSEA. Trimming cost V 1 base and J 3 bases, with 10 bases left between them. The CDR3 DNA follows: TGCAGCGTTGAAGCAGGGACAAACTACGAGCAGTACTTC. Translating gives CSVEAGTNYEQYF.

The V and J genes are TRBV12-3 or TRBV12-4 and TRBJ2-3; possibly TRBD2 for D (5 bases). CDR3 length: 17 residues. V was cut by 0 bases and J by 0 bases, with 13 bases left in between. The CDR3 coding sequence is TGTGCCAGCAGTTTAGCCGGCCTAGCTCTAAGCACAGATACGCAGTATTTT. It is translated as CASSLAGLALSTDTQYF.

As DNA, the CDR3 is TGCGCCAGCAGCCCCAATGCGGGAGGTTACGAGCAGTACTTC. Amino acids: CASSPNAGGYEQYF. The rearrangement uses TRBV5-1 and TRBJ2-7; 8 bases match TRBD2. J gave up 4 bases and V 4 bases, and 7 bases lay outside the gene matches. Germline V gene lookup returns CDR1 SGHRS and CDR2 YFSETQ. There are 14 residues in the CDR3. The entire variable domain, with the rest obtained from reference TRBV5-1 and TRBJ2-7, is as follows: KAGVTQTPRYLIKTRGQQVTLSCSPISGHRSVSWYQQTPGQGLQFLFEYFSETQRNKGNFPGRFSGRQFSNSRSEMNVSTLELGDSALYLCASSPNAGGYEQYFGPGTRLTVT.

The rearrangement links TRBV20-1 to TRBJ1-5; a weak D match, TRBD1 (5 bases). Germline-derived CDR1 and CDR2 are DFQATT and SNEGSKA (reference sequence). This CDR3 comprises 15 residues. The V end lost 3 bases, the J end lost 3 bases, and 15 bases lay between the germline ends. In DNA form, the CDR3 reads TGCAGTGCTAGTCGGGATGGGGGTTACAATCAGCCCCAGCATTTT. This codes for CSASRDGGYNQPQHF.

The chain joins TRBV11-2 to TRBJ2-5, with D tentatively TRBD2 (5 bases). V was shortened by 8 bases and J by 5 bases, with 18 bases between the two germline ends. CDR1 is SGHAT, CDR2 FQNNGV, per germline. The CDR3 covers 14 residues. DNA for the CDR3: TGTGCCAGCCGTGGGCTGAAGCGCGGGGAGACCCAGTACTTC. Its translation: CASRGLKRGETQYF.

The gene calls are TRBV6-1 and TRBJ1-1, with D perhaps TRBD1 (6 bases). V lost 10 bases, J lost 2 bases, and 14 bases lay in between. The CDR3 has 13 amino acids. The V gene's germline CDR1 is MNHNS and CDR2 SASEGT. Here the CDR3 DNA reads TGTGCCACCCGGACAGCAGTCAACACTGAAGCTTTCTTT. Translated: CATRTAVNTEAFF.

This clonotype came up a few times. This chain joins TRBV7-9 and TRBJ2-1; D gene uncertain. V was shortened by 1 base and J by 2 bases, with 6 bases between the two germline ends. The CDR3 length is 14 residues. Germline V lookup: CDR1 SEHNR, CDR2 FQNEAQ (reference sequence). CDR3 DNA: TGTGCCAGCAGCTTAGGAATCCCCTACAATGAGCAGTTCTTC. It specifies CASSLGIPYNEQFF. Full variable domain (remainder filled in from reference TRBV7-9 and TRBJ2-1): DTGVSQNPRHKITKRGQNVTFRCDPISEHNRLYWYRQTLGQGPEFLTYFQNEAQLEKSRLLSDRFSAERPKGSFSTLEIQRTEQGDSAMYLCASSLGIPYNEQFFGPGTRLTVL.

This rearrangement joins TRBV5-1 to TRBJ2-5, with D uncertain. Germline values: CDR1 SGHRS, CDR2 YFSETQ. The CDR3 runs 14 residues. V lost 2 bases and J 3 bases, leaving 11 bases between the germline ends. This CDR3 is CASSLTGFEETQYF. DNA of the CDR3: TGCGCCAGCAGCTTAACCGGGTTTGAAGAGACCCAGTACTTC.

This clonotype was counted many times. The rearrangement links TRBV5-1 to TRBJ1-6, with D tentatively TRBD1 (6 bases). The CDR3 length is 14 residues. The V and J ends lost 0 bases and 7 bases respectively, with 8 bases between them. Germline values: CDR1 SGHRS, CDR2 YFSETQ. This chain's CDR3 is CASSLDRENSPLHF. The CDR3 coding sequence is TGCGCCAGCAGCTTGGACAGGGAAAATTCACCCCTCCACTTT.

In regard to this clonotype: The CDR3 does not end in the conserved phenylalanine or tryptophan, so this is likely a read error. The rearrangement links TRBV7-2 to TRBJ1-2; possibly TRBD1 for D (5 bases). V lost 5 bases, J lost 3 bases, and 16 bases lay in between. The germline gives CDR1 SGHTA, CDR2 FQGNSA. The CDR3 is made up of 15 amino acids. CDR3 region: CASSTRDATHYGYTY. The CDR3 coding sequence is TGTGCCAGCAGCACGCGGGACGCAACCCACTATGGCTACACCTAC.

This clonotype was observed a handful of times. The chain links TRBV6-5 to TRBJ2-7; D may be TRBD2 (6 bases). The CDR3 contains 15 residues. The germline CDR1 and CDR2 sequences are MNHEY and SVGAGI. The germline V and J ends were trimmed by 3 bases and 1 base, with 13 bases remaining between them. The CDR3 DNA follows: TGTGCCAGCAGTTATAAAGCGGGTAGGTCCTACGAGCAGTACTTC. It yields the protein CASSYKAGRSYEQYF.

The chain combines TRBV2 with TRBJ2-2, with TRBD2 as a possible D gene (6 bases). Between the trimmed V and J ends, which lost 8 bases and 7 bases, there was a span of 17 bases. The germline gives CDR1 SNHLY, CDR2 FYNNEI. The CDR3 runs to 14 residues. The CDR3 bases are TGTGCCAGCGCGATCAGCGGGTTCGTCGGGGAGCTGTTTTTT. Translated: CASAISGFVGELFF.

The chain couples TRBV4-2 to TRBJ2-7; D is perhaps TRBD2 (7 bases). Trimming removed 1 base from V and 3 bases from J, with 19 bases in between. This CDR3 spans 17 amino acids. The germline V gene encodes CDR1 LGHNA and CDR2 YNFKEQ. The CDR3 bases are TGTGCCAGCAGCCAAGGGGGCATGGGGGGGCCTGACTACGAGCAGTACTTC. It is translated as CASSQGGMGGPDYEQYF.

The V gene is TRBV19, the J gene TRBJ2-5; D not resolved. Trimming left V 7 bases short and J 2 bases short, with 11 bases between. Germline CDR1 reads LNHDA; CDR2 reads SQIVND (reference sequence). CDR3 size: 13 residues. The CDR3 DNA is TGTGCCAGTAAGGTCAAGCGACAAGAGACCCAGTACTTC. This sequence encodes CASKVKRQETQYF.